Detailed here is one T cell receptor beta chain. This entry is derived from a study of T cell changes during pregnancy in multiple sclerosis. TCRdb keeps only in-frame clones here, not all; method: immunoSEQ multiplex PCR. The repertoire holds roughly 90,000 clones, with about 93% as singletons. Here the sequenced sample was peripheral blood, taken in the first trimester of pregnancy. The receptor was isolated from a female donor with multiple sclerosis, enrolled in a pregnancy study.

CDR3 DNA sequence: TGTGCCAGCAGCGTTACCTACGAGCAGTACTTC. Amino acids: CASSVTYEQYF. The chain links TRBV9 to TRBJ2-7; no clear D. V was trimmed by 2 bases and J by 2 bases, leaving 2 bases between them. The CDR3 contains 11 residues. The germline gives CDR1 SGDLS, CDR2 YYNGEE.